The 11 T cell receptor beta chains below were found in one sample sequenced in a study of identical twins. TCRdb independently ran MiXCR on the 5' RACE reads; one entry per CDR3 protein. The top ten clones hold 1.6% of a sample with fewer than 650,000 distinct CDR3 sequences, 7.1% of them seen once. These data are also associated with another study on yellow fever vaccine responses in identical twins.

The sample comprised PBMCs. The receptors come from a woman under 30 in good health.

This clonotype was seen many times. The chain recombines TRBV25-1 with TRBJ2-3, with D perhaps matching TRBD1 or TRBD2 (5 bases each). Trimming took off 4 bases at V and 4 bases at J, with 15 bases between the two ends. CDR3 length: 15 residues. Germline CDR1 is MGHDK and CDR2 is SYGVNS. As DNA, the CDR3 is TGTGCCAGCAGTGCCCCGGGACCGGAGGCAGATACGCAGTATTTT. Encoded protein: CASSAPGPEADTQYF.

This clonotype has a handful of counts. This chain joins TRBV3-1 and TRBJ1-5; TRBD1 is a possible D gene (6 bases). This CDR3 region has 15 residues. Trimming shortened V by 4 bases and J by 1 base, and 11 bases separated the two germline ends. Germline V CDR1 and CDR2: LGHDT, YNNKEL (reference sequence). In nucleotides, the CDR3 is TGTGCCAGCAGCCCGCAGGGGCTCAGCAATCAGCCCCAGCATTTT. Protein: CASSPQGLSNQPQHF.

This clonotype has more than one count but fewer than ten. The chain couples TRBV3-1 to TRBJ1-5; D not certain. Per the germline V gene, CDR1 is LGHDT and CDR2 is YNNKEL (reference sequence). This CDR3 is 14 amino acids long. The germline V and J ends were trimmed by 4 bases and 6 bases, with 13 bases remaining between them. CDR3 residues: CASSLTREGQPQHF. CDR3 in DNA: TGTGCCAGCAGCCTGACGCGGGAGGGTCAGCCCCAGCATTTT.

The gene calls are TRBV12-3 or TRBV12-4 and TRBJ2-3, with 7 bases fitting TRBD2. V shed 3 bases, J shed 2 bases, and the junction held 2 bases outside the gene matches. This CDR3 comprises 14 residues. CDR3 nucleotide sequence: TGTGCCAGCAGTTTCGGGACTACCACAGATACGCAGTATTTT. This encodes CASSFGTTTDTQYF.

V and J are TRBV20-1 and TRBJ1-1; the D is unclear. This CDR3 is 13 amino acids long. Between the trimmed V and J ends, which lost 1 base and 1 base, there was a span of 7 bases. Germline CDR1 DFQATT, CDR2 SNEGSKA (reference sequence). The CDR3: CSARAISNTEAFF. The CDR3 nucleotides are TGCAGTGCTAGAGCTATATCGAACACTGAAGCTTTCTTT.

The chain links TRBV25-1 to TRBJ2-5; 8 bases fit TRBD1. Germline CDR1 is MGHDK and CDR2 is SYGVNS. V lost 3 bases, J lost 5 bases, and 17 bases stayed unmatched. The CDR3 runs to 18 residues. CDR3 residues: CASSDYNRGTILGETQYF. CDR3 DNA sequence: TGTGCCAGCAGTGACTACAACAGGGGGACGATCCTAGGGGAGACCCAGTACTTC.

This clonotype was counted many times. The chain combines TRBV12-3 or TRBV12-4 with TRBJ2-6; D is undetermined. This CDR3 is built from 14 residues. V was cut by 3 bases and J by 1 base, with 4 bases left in between. CDR3 loop: CASSFTSGANVLTF. For the CDR3, the DNA is TGTGCCAGCAGTTTCACATCTGGGGCCAACGTCCTGACTTTC.

At least ten counts were recorded for this clonotype. V gene TRBV12-3 or TRBV12-4 combines with J gene TRBJ2-1; 7 bases fit TRBD2. The V gene end was trimmed by 6 bases and the J gene end by 0 bases; junction bases not matched to a gene: 11. The CDR3 is 17 residues long. The CDR3 is CASRIRTSDSSYNEQFF. The CDR3 region has the DNA TGTGCCAGCAGAATTAGAACTAGCGACAGCTCCTACAATGAGCAGTTCTTC.

This clonotype showed up just a few times. The genes are TRBV7-2 and TRBJ2-7; the match to TRBD2 covers 11 bases. The CDR3 consists of 15 residues. Trimming removed 5 bases from V and 6 bases from J; junction bases left unmatched: 9. Germline values: CDR1 SGHTA, CDR2 FQGNSA. The CDR3 protein is CASSPRYSGRGEQYF. Here the CDR3 DNA reads TGTGCCAGCAGCCCTCGTTATAGCGGGAGGGGCGAGCAGTACTTC.

This clonotype was detected only a few times. The chain has TRBV9 and TRBJ1-1; 7 bases fit TRBD1. J lost 8 bases, V lost 2 bases, and 9 bases had no gene match. CDR1 is SGDLS, CDR2 YYNGEE, per germline. This CDR3 contains 14 residues. In DNA form, the CDR3 reads TGTGCCAGCAGCGTTGACAGGGTCTTTAGGGAAGCTTTCTTT. This gives the protein CASSVDRVFREAFF.

There are a few counts of this clonotype. This chain uses TRBV7-3 with TRBJ2-1, with TRBD2 matching over 8 bases. V shed 5 bases, J shed 5 bases, and the junction held 8 bases outside the gene matches. Germline V gene sequence: CDR1 SGHTA, CDR2 FQGTGA. The CDR3 totals 15 residues. CDR3 sequence reads: CASSPRGGLNNEQFF. CDR3 sequence (DNA): TGTGCCAGCAGCCCCCGGGGGGGCCTTAACAATGAGCAGTTCTTC.